Listed below are T cell receptor beta chains from one sample, sequenced in a study of cytomegalovirus exposure and HLA in healthy donors. Sequencing used immunoSEQ multiplex PCR; TCRdb keeps in-frame clones, though not all of them. The sample records tens of thousands of clones, about 78% being singletons. Sequenced material: PBMCs. Every receptor here comes from a woman in her forties in good health and CMV-seronegative. Each CDR3 is given with its conserved first and last residue. The order of the fields is D gene, J gene, clone size, V gene, CDR3 DNA, CDR3 protein. The D gene is left open where the match is weak. Expanded clones are given a class, and other clones once, few, many or no size at all.

TRBD2,TRBJ2-2,-,TRBV10-3,TGTGCCATCAGTGACACGACTGCAGGACTAGCGGGAGGGGGCGGGGAGCTGTTTTTT,CAISDTTAGLAGGGGELFF
-,TRBJ1-1,-,TRBV19,TGTGCCAGTAGTACCTTCGCCACCCCAGGAACTGAAGCTTTCTTT,CASSTFATPGTEAFF
-,TRBJ2-2,-,TRBV27,TGTGCCAGCAGTTTCGCGAGAAGGGGGACCGGGGAGCTGTTTTTT,CASSFARRGTGELFF
TRBD2,TRBJ2-2,-,TRBV6-4,TGTGCCAGCAGTGACTCGAAAGCGGGGGTCACCGGGGAGCTGTTTTTT,CASSDSKAGVTGELFF
TRBD1,TRBJ2-5,-,TRBV11-2,TGTGCCAGCAGCTTAACCGGACAGGGAGTCGCGGGGACCCAGTACTTC,CASSLTGQGVAGTQYF
-,TRBJ1-4,-,TRBV4-2,TGTGCCAGCAGCCAAGATCGCGGGCCTAATGAAAAACTGTTTTTT,CASSQDRGPNEKLFF
-,TRBJ2-6,-,TRBV19,TGTGCCAGTAGTAGGTTCCGAACATCTGGGGCCAACGTCCTGACTTTC,CASSRFRTSGANVLTF
TRBD2,TRBJ2-7,-,TRBV29-1,TGCAGCGTTGTAGCGGGGACCTACGAGCAGTACTTC,CSVVAGTYEQYF
-,TRBJ1-2,-,TRBV7-9,TGTGCCAGCAGCTTCTCAGGACTCGGGGCCCAGCGGGAAGGCTACACCTTC,CASSFSGLGAQREGYTF
TRBD2,TRBJ2-2,-,TRBV7-2,TGTGCCAGCAGCCCAGTGGGGGGACTAGCGTCCTACACCGGGGAGCTGTTTTTT,CASSPVGGLASYTGELFF
TRBD2,TRBJ2-3,-,TRBV15,TGTGCCACCAGCAGAGGGCCACTAGCGGGAATCACAGATACGCAGTATTTT,CATSRGPLAGITDTQYF
-,TRBJ1-2,-,TRBV5-1,TGCGCCAGCAGCGCGGGGAGGAACTATGGCTACACCTTC,CASSAGRNYGYTF
-,TRBJ2-1,-,TRBV5-6,TGTGCCAGCAGCGGACAGTGGAATGAGCAGTTCTTC,CASSGQWNEQFF
TRBD1,TRBJ1-2,-,TRBV28,TGTGCCAGCAGGACCGGGACAGGGGCCTATGGCTACACCTTC,CASRTGTGAYGYTF
-,TRBJ2-7,-,TRBV5-8,TGTGCCAGCAGCTTACCATGGCAGGTTAGCTCCTACGAGCAGTACTTC,CASSLPWQVSSYEQYF
TRBD1,TRBJ2-5,-,TRBV29-1,TGCAGCGTCCTGTGGTTAAAGGACAGGGGAGAGACCCAGTACTTC,CSVLWLKDRGETQYF
TRBD2,TRBJ2-3,-,TRBV9,TGTGCCAGCAGCGAGACCCGGACTAGCTACGGCACAGATACGCAGTATTTT,CASSETRTSYGTDTQYF
TRBD2,TRBJ2-7,-,TRBV5-1,TGCGCCAGCAGCCAAGGACTAGCGGGGATCTCCTACGAGCAGTACTTC,CASSQGLAGISYEQYF
-,TRBJ2-7,-,TRBV6-5,TGTGCCAGCAGTTACCTAGACAGGAGCGAGCAGTACTTC,CASSYLDRSEQYF
-,TRBJ2-3,-,TRBV2,TGTGCCAGCGCATCTAGCGTTACTAGCACAGATACGCAGTATTTT,CASASSVTSTDTQYF
TRBD2,TRBJ2-3,-,TRBV27,TGTGCCAGCAGTTCCGGGACTAGCGGGTTTGTTAGCACAGATACGCAGTATTTT,CASSSGTSGFVSTDTQYF
TRBD2,TRBJ2-2,-,TRBV6-6,TGTGCCAGCAGAACTAGCGGGCTTGCGAACACCGGGGAGCTGTTTTTT,CASRTSGLANTGELFF
TRBD2,TRBJ2-2,once,TRBV5-1,TGCGCCAGCAGCCTACTAGCGGGAGGGCCCGGGGAGCTGTTTTTT,CASSLLAGGPGELFF
-,TRBJ2-3,-,TRBV6-4,TGTGCCAGCAGTGAGGCCTCCACAGATACGCAGTATTTT,CASSEASTDTQYF
-,TRBJ1-6,-,TRBV6-5,TGTGCCAGCAGTTTGAGCTCGGGTCCACCCCTCCACTTT,CASSLSSGPPLHF
-,TRBJ2-3,-,TRBV19,TGTGCCAGTAGTATAGGGAACGGGAGAGGAGTAGATACGCAGTATTTT,CASSIGNGRGVDTQYF
-,TRBJ2-1,few,TRBV6-4,TGTGCCAGCAGTGTATTAATAGAATCTGGTGAGCAGTTCTTC,CASSVLIESGEQFF
-,TRBJ1-5,-,TRBV5-8,TGTGCCAGCAGCCACCAAAGGGGTCAGCCCCAGCATTTT,CASSHQRGQPQHF
-,TRBJ2-5,-,TRBV11-1,TGTGCCAGCAGCTTATTTTCGGGATCTCAAGAGACCCAGTACTTC,CASSLFSGSQETQYF
-,TRBJ2-3,-,TRBV6-5,TGTGCCAGCAGTGGAGGGAAGGAGGATACGCAGTATTTT,CASSGGKEDTQYF
-,TRBJ2-1,few,TRBV28,TGTGCCAGCGGCTGGATCGGGAGAAGGAACAATGAGCAGTTCTTC,CASGWIGRRNNEQFF
TRBD1,TRBJ2-7,once,TRBV6-5,TGTGCCAGCAGTGCCGGGACAGGGGATCCGCAGTACTTC,CASSAGTGDPQYF
-,TRBJ2-2,once,TRBV10-3,TGTGCCATCAGTGGAGCCCAAGCGACCGGGGAGCTGTTTTTT,CAISGAQATGELFF
-,TRBJ1-5,-,TRBV10-3,TGTGCCATCAGTGAGTTCAAAAGGGGGTTTAGCAATCAGCCCCAGCATTTT,CAISEFKRGFSNQPQHF
TRBD2,TRBJ2-7,-,TRBV7-2,TGTGCCAGCAGCTTACCCGCTAGCGGGGGCTTGAGCTCCTACGAGCAGTACTTC,CASSLPASGGLSSYEQYF
TRBD1,TRBJ1-2,few,TRBV28,TGTGCCAGCAGTTTAATCGGGCCGGGACAGGCCGGTTATGGCTACACCTTC,CASSLIGPGQAGYGYTF
-,TRBJ2-3,-,TRBV5-1,TGCGCCAGCAGCTTGGGACAGGCAGATACGCAGTATTTT,CASSLGQADTQYF
-,TRBJ2-7,once,TRBV19,TGTGCCAGTAAGTCAGGCTCCTACGAGCAGTACTTC,CASKSGSYEQYF
TRBD1,TRBJ1-5,-,TRBV29-1,TGCAGCGGGGGACAGGGCCTCAATCAGCCCCAGCATTTT,CSGGQGLNQPQHF
-,TRBJ1-1,few,TRBV5-1,TGCGCCAGCATCGCCGAGGGAAACTCTCGTGAAGCTTTCTTT,CASIAEGNSREAFF
TRBD2,TRBJ2-1,-,TRBV5-1,TGCGCCAGCAACCCCGGGGCGGGAGGGATCTCCTACAATGAGCAGTTCTTC,CASNPGAGGISYNEQFF
-,TRBJ2-7,-,TRBV28,TGTGCCAGCACCCTGGGAGGTTCGAGCTCCTACGAGCAGTACTTC,CASTLGGSSSYEQYF
TRBD1,TRBJ2-7,-,TRBV6-5,TGTGCCAGCAGGGACAGGGCATCCTACGAGCAGTACTTC,CASRDRASYEQYF
TRBD1,TRBJ2-7,-,TRBV15,TGTGCCACCAGCAGAGATAAGACAGGGGGTAGCTACGAGCAGTACTTC,CATSRDKTGGSYEQYF
TRBD2,TRBJ2-3,-,TRBV5-1,TGCGCCAGCACCTCGGGTGCGGGAGGGAAAGATACGCAGTATTTT,CASTSGAGGKDTQYF
TRBD1,TRBJ2-5,-,TRBV28,TGTGCCAGCTCCTTCCCTACAGGGGTGGTTGGAGAGACCCAGTACTTC,CASSFPTGVVGETQYF